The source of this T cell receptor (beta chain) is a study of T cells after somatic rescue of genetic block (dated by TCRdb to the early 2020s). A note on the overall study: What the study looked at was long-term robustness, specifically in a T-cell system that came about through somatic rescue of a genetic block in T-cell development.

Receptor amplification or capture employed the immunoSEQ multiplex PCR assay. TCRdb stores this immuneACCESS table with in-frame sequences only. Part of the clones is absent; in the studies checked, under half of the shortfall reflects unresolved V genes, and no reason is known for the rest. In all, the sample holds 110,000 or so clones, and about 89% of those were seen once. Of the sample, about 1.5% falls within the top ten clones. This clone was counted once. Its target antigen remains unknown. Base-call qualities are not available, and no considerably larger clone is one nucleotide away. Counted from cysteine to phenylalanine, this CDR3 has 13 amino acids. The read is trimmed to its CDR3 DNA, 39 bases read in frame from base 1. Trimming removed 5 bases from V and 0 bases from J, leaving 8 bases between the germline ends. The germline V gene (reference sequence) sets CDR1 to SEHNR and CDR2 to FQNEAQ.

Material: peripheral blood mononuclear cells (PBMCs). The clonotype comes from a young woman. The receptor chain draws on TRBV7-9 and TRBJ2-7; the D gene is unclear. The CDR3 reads CASSPTSSYEQYF. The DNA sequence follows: TGTGCCAGCAGCCCCACGAGCTCCTACGAGCAGTACTTC. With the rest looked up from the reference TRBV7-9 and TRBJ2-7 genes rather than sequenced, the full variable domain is DTGVSQNPRHKITKRGQNVTFRCDPISEHNRLYWYRQTLGQGPEFLTYFQNEAQLEKSRLLSDRFSAERPKGSFSTLEIQRTEQGDSAMYLCASSPTSSYEQYFGPGTRLTVT.